This T cell receptor (beta chain) was found in a study of T cell responses to AZD1222 COVID-19 vaccine. Findings and caveats of the study: The study identified only five or six AZD1222 recipients as seropositive at baseline.

TCRdb keeps only in-frame clones here, not all; method: immunoSEQ multiplex PCR. The data hold roughly 100,000 clones, with 70% to 90% observed a single time. J gave up 5 bases and V 3 bases, and 6 bases lay outside the gene matches. Germline V gene data show CDR1 as SGHTA and CDR2 as FQGNSA. CDR3 length equals 14 residues. A remark on this clone: The antigen is unknown.

The sample in question was peripheral blood, obtained 28 days after the second AZD1222 dose. V and J are TRBV7-2 and TRBJ2-5, with 7 bases aligning to TRBD2. The source is an adult who received the AZD1222 COVID-19 vaccine. The CDR3 spells CASSFGLEGETQYF. The CDR3 region has the DNA TGTGCCAGCAGCTTTGGACTAGAGGGCGAGACCCAGTACTTC.